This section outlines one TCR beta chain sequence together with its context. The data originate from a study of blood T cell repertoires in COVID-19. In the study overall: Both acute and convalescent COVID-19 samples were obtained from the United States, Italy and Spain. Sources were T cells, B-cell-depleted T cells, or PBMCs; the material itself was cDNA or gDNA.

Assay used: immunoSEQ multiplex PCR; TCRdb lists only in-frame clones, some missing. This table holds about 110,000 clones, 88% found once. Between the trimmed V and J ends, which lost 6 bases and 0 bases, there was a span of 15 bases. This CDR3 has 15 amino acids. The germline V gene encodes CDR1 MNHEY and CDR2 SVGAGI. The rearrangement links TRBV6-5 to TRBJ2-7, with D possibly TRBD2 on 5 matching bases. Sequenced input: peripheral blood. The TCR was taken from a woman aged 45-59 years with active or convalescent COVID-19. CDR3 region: CASSPVYGNSYEQYF. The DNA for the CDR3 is TGTGCCAGCAGCCCCGTATACGGGAACTCCTACGAGCAGTACTTC.